This T cell receptor beta chain was identified during a study of T cell responses to AZD1222 COVID-19 vaccine. General study findings and limits: The peak T cell response came first, and repertoires were sampled only after it. The span of vaccine-associated CD4 TCRs extended across spike, with dominance at 160-218 and 743-854. Only 5 or 6 individuals given AZD1222 were seropositive at baseline. Nearly half of the spike-specific TCRs reportedly recognize variant regions that carry no mutations.

The table came from immunoSEQ multiplex PCR; TCRdb's copy has only in-frame clones and leaves some out. The sample includes around 100,000 clones, 85% to 95% of them seen just once. The CDR3 is 17 amino acids. V lost 4 bases and J lost 0, with 15 bases in between. Looked up from germline, CDR1 is SNHLY and CDR2 is FYNNEI. In the case of this clone: Its cognate antigen is unknown.

This sequence was found in an adult in good health. The chain links TRBV2 to TRBJ1-4, with D possibly being TRBD1 (5 bases). The source material was peripheral blood, sampled on day 0 of AZD1222 vaccination. CDR3 sequence reads: CASSVQGGDSTNEKLFF. The CDR3, as DNA: TGTGCCAGCAGTGTGCAGGGAGGGGATTCAACTAATGAAAAACTGTTTTTT.